The 21 T cell receptor beta chains below all came from one sample that was sequenced in a study of cytomegalovirus exposure and HLA in healthy donors. Sequencing was performed with immunoSEQ multiplex PCR; in TCRdb, only in-frame clones are kept and a portion is missing. The sample contains approximately 210,000 clones, more than 75% of which appear only once. Material for sequencing was PBMCs. The receptor source for this set is a young woman in good health and CMV-seronegative.

The chain is built from TRBV19 and TRBJ1-1; unclear D gene. V gave up 6 bases and J gave up 4 bases, with 9 bases separating them. The CDR3 runs to 12 residues. CDR1 is LNHDA and CDR2 is SQIVND in the germline V gene (reference sequence). CDR3 sequence (DNA): TGTGCCAGTAGGGCCGGGGTCACTGAAGCTTTCTTT. Translation: CASRAGVTEAFF.

This rearrangement joins TRBV27 to TRBJ2-7, with 12 bases that match TRBD2. V shed 6 bases, J shed 3 bases, and the junction held 9 bases outside the gene matches. CDR1 and CDR2 from the germline V gene are MNHEY and SMNVEV (reference sequence). The CDR3 is made up of 16 amino acids. CDR3 in DNA: TGTGCCAGCAGGCCCAGGACTAGCGGGAAGAGCTACGAGCAGTACTTC. It specifies CASRPRTSGKSYEQYF.

This chain connects TRBV4-1 to TRBJ2-5; TRBD2 is a possible D gene (6 bases). The V gene lost 4 bases and the J gene lost 5 bases, with 11 bases spanning the gap. The CDR3 totals 13 residues. Germline CDR1 reads MGHRA; CDR2 reads YSYEKL. CDR3 bases: TGCGCCAGCAGCCCCACTCGGGGGGAGACCCAGTACTTC. This encodes CASSPTRGETQYF.

The V and J genes are TRBV12-5 and TRBJ2-5; D perhaps matches TRBD2 (5 bases). Germline CDR1 and CDR2: LGHNT and FRNRAP. Between the trimmed V and J ends, which lost 1 base and 0 bases, there was a span of 12 bases. The CDR3 sequence is 16 residues long. The CDR3 DNA follows: TGTGCTAGTGGTTTGGGGGAGCCCAGAAACCAAGAGACCCAGTACTTC. It encodes CASGLGEPRNQETQYF.

The chain links TRBV6-6 to TRBJ1-2; no reliable D call. The CDR3 loop spans 14 amino acids. V was trimmed by 3 bases and J by 0 bases, leaving 8 bases between them. Per the germline V gene, CDR1 is MNHNY and CDR2 is SVGAGI (reference sequence). DNA of the CDR3: TGTGCCAGCAGTTATTCGACTCCTAACTATGGCTACACCTTC. Its translation is CASSYSTPNYGYTF.

There are a few counts of this clone. This chain connects TRBV6-5 to TRBJ1-2; D call uncertain. Trimming removed 0 bases from V and 4 bases from J, with 9 bases in between. The CDR3 covers 14 residues. Germline CDR1 and CDR2: MNHEY and SVGAGI. The CDR3 here is CASSYSSPIYGYTF. CDR3 nucleotides: TGTGCCAGCAGTTACTCGAGTCCCATCTATGGCTACACCTTC.

In this sample, this clone turned up many times. The chain couples TRBV6-1 to TRBJ2-1; the match to TRBD2 covers 11 bases. Germline CDR1 reads MNHNS; CDR2 reads SASEGT. The CDR3 has 16 amino acids. The V gene end was trimmed by 6 bases and the J gene end by 8 bases; junction bases not matched to a gene: 12. The DNA for the CDR3 is TGTGCCAGCAGGGAATTTAGCGGGAGGGTATCGGATGAGCAGTTCTTC. Translated: CASREFSGRVSDEQFF.

The sample holds one count of this clone. This likely comes from a read error, as the CDR3 has no conserved phenylalanine or tryptophan at its end. The limits of the CDR3 on the DNA are not certain, so only TCRdb's listed CDR3 is given. The rearrangement links TRBV18 to TRBJ2-7; TRBD1 is the table's D call and was not checked against the DNA. Germline V gene lookup returns CDR1 KGHSH and CDR2 LQKENI. The CDR3 has 13 residues if both end residues are counted. CDR3 region: CASSPNSRGQGLI.

The chain joins TRBV6-5 to TRBJ2-7; 8 nucleotides match TRBD1. CDR3 size: 15 residues. The germline gives CDR1 MNHEY, CDR2 SVGAGI. The V segment lost 5 bases and the J segment 0 bases; nucleotides outside the gene matches: 6. The CDR3 region has the DNA TGTGCCAGCAGTGGCGGGACAGGCGTCTCCTACGAGCAGTACTTC. This encodes CASSGGTGVSYEQYF.

This clone was detected once. This chain connects TRBV5-1 to TRBJ2-5, with 8 bases aligning to TRBD2. The CDR3 sequence is 16 residues long. The junction had 4 bases not matched to a gene; V was cut back by 0 bases and J by 0 bases. Germline lookup yields CDR1 SGHRS and CDR2 YFSETQ. CDR3 DNA: TGCGCCAGCAGCTTGGCTGGGACTAGGGACCAAGAGACCCAGTACTTC. Its protein is CASSLAGTRDQETQYF. The complete variable domain, with remaining parts taken from reference TRBV5-1 and TRBJ2-5, reads KAGVTQTPRYLIKTRGQQVTLSCSPISGHRSVSWYQQTPGQGLQFLFEYFSETQRNKGNFPGRFSGRQFSNSRSEMNVSTLELGDSALYLCASSLAGTRDQETQYFGPGTRLLVL.

Regarding this clone: Germline is not matched at one junction end, which may reflect a read error. The V call is TRBV6-7, the J call TRBJ1-1; a possible D gene is TRBD1 (6 bases). TRBV6-7 is an ORF; its function is uncertain. The CDR3 is 16 residues long. CDR3 DNA: TGTGCCAGCACTTACGGGGTAGGGGGTAGGAACACTGAAGCTTTCTTT. Translation gives CASTYGVGGRNTEAFF.

The V call is TRBV5-1, the J call TRBJ2-1; tentative D call: TRBD2 (5 bases). In germline, CDR1 is SGHRS, CDR2 YFSETQ. The CDR3 consists of 14 residues. V lost 4 bases to trimming and J lost 0 bases, with 8 bases between them. CDR3 nucleotides: TGCGCCAGCAGCCTACGGGGCTCCTACAATGAGCAGTTCTTC. Protein sequence: CASSLRGSYNEQFF.

The chain has TRBV6-5 and TRBJ1-1; a possible D gene is TRBD1 (5 bases). The CDR3 runs to 14 residues. Germline V gives CDR1 MNHEY, CDR2 SVGAGI. Trimming stripped 10 bases from V and 1 base from J, with 16 bases between. The DNA of the CDR3 is TGTGCCACCACTGACGTGGGGCGGAACACTGAAGCTTTCTTT. It yields the protein CATTDVGRNTEAFF.

Regarding this clone: A junction boundary mismatches the germline segment, possibly from a read error. The chain uses TRBV18 and TRBJ2-3; 7 bases are a match to TRBD2. The germline V gene encodes CDR1 KGHSH and CDR2 LQKENI. The CDR3 covers 16 residues. The CDR3 region is CASPPLLGEGTDTQYF. In DNA, the CDR3 is TGTGCCAGCCCACCCCTCCTGGGGGAGGGTACAGATACGCAGTATTTT. The entire variable domain, with the rest obtained from reference TRBV18 and TRBJ2-3, is as follows: NAGVMQNPRHLVRRRGQEARLRCSPMKGHSHVYWYRQLPEEGLKFMVYLQKENIIDESGMPKERFSAEFPKEGPSILRIQQVVRGDSAAYFCASPPLLGEGTDTQYFGPGTRLTVL.

The DNA for the CDR3 is TGTGCCAGCAGAACCAGACAGGGGCTGGATCAGCCCCAGCATTTT. It codes for CASRTRQGLDQPQHF. The chain employs TRBV2 and TRBJ1-5; 8 nucleotides line up with TRBD1. CDR1 is SNHLY and CDR2 is FYNNEI in the germline V gene. Trimming at V came to 6 bases and at J to 5 bases, leaving 9 bases not matched to a gene. There are 15 residues in the CDR3.

This clone has only a few counts. The chain is built from TRBV4-1 and TRBJ1-2, with D tentatively TRBD1 (5 bases). Germline lookup yields CDR1 MGHRA and CDR2 YSYEKL. The V gene lost 7 bases and the J gene lost 11 bases, with 32 bases spanning the gap. The CDR3 contains 17 residues. This CDR3 reads CASIDKVRQPHNFGYTF. The CDR3 coding sequence is TGCGCCAGCATCGATAAAGTTAGACAGCCCCACAACTTTGGTTACACCTTC.

The rearrangement links TRBV5-5 to TRBJ2-7, with 7 positions matching TRBD1. The germline gives CDR1 SGHKS, CDR2 YYEKEE (reference sequence). Trimming removed 4 bases from V and 3 bases from J; junction bases left unmatched: 10. This CDR3 spans 15 amino acids. The CDR3 DNA follows: TGTGCCAGCAGCGGAGCAAACAGGGGCGACTACGAGCAGTACTTC. Protein sequence: CASSGANRGDYEQYF.

The chain links TRBV5-6 to TRBJ2-1; 12 nucleotides align to TRBD2. The CDR3 runs to 18 residues. V was pared by 0 bases and J by 4 bases, with 8 bases of the junction left unmatched. Germline V CDR1 and CDR2: SGHDT, YYEEEE. The CDR3 region has the DNA TGTGCCAGCAGCTTGGTTGCTAGCGGGAGGGCCGAGTACAATGAGCAGTTCTTC. This codes for CASSLVASGRAEYNEQFF.

This sequence joins TRBV9 and TRBJ1-4; 7 nucleotides line up with TRBD1. The V segment lost 3 bases and the J segment 3 bases; nucleotides outside the gene matches: 2. CDR1 and CDR2 from the germline V gene are SGDLS and YYNGEE. This CDR3 comprises 14 residues. The CDR3 loop reads CASSAGTANEKLFF. The CDR3 coding sequence is TGTGCCAGCAGCGCTGGGACAGCTAATGAAAAACTGTTTTTT.

This chain links TRBV30 with TRBJ1-3; possibly TRBD1 for D (6 bases). Germline V gene lookup returns CDR1 GTSNPN and CDR2 SVGIG (reference sequence). The CDR3 loop spans 14 amino acids. The ends were cut back, 1 base at V and 4 bases at J, with 11 bases in the middle. CDR3 sequence: CAWSDRAPGNTIYF. In DNA, the CDR3 is TGTGCCTGGAGTGACAGGGCGCCAGGAAACACCATATATTTT.

This clone came up once. The V and J genes are TRBV5-1 and TRBJ2-7, with 10 positions matching TRBD2. CDR1 and CDR2 (germline): SGHRS, YFSETQ. After removal of 4 bases from V and 6 bases from J, the junction contained 10 bases not matched to a gene. CDR3 length: 15 residues. CDR3 residues: CASSDTAGGPPEQYF. The CDR3 DNA is TGCGCCAGCAGCGACACAGCGGGAGGGCCCCCCGAGCAGTACTTC.